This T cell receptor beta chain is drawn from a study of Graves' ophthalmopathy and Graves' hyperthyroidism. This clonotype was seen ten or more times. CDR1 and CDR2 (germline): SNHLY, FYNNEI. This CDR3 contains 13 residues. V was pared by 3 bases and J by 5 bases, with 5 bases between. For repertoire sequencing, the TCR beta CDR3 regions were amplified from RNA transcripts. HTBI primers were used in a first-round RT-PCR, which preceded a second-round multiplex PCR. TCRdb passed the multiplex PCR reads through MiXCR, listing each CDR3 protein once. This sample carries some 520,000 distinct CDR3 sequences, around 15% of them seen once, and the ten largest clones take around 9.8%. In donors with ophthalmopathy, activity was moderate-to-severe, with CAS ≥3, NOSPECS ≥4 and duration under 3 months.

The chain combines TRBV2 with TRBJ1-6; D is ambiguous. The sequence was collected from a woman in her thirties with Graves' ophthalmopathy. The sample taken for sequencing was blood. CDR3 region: CASSEQHNSPLHF. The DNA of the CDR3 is TGTGCCAGCAGTGAGCAGCATAATTCACCCCTCCACTTT.